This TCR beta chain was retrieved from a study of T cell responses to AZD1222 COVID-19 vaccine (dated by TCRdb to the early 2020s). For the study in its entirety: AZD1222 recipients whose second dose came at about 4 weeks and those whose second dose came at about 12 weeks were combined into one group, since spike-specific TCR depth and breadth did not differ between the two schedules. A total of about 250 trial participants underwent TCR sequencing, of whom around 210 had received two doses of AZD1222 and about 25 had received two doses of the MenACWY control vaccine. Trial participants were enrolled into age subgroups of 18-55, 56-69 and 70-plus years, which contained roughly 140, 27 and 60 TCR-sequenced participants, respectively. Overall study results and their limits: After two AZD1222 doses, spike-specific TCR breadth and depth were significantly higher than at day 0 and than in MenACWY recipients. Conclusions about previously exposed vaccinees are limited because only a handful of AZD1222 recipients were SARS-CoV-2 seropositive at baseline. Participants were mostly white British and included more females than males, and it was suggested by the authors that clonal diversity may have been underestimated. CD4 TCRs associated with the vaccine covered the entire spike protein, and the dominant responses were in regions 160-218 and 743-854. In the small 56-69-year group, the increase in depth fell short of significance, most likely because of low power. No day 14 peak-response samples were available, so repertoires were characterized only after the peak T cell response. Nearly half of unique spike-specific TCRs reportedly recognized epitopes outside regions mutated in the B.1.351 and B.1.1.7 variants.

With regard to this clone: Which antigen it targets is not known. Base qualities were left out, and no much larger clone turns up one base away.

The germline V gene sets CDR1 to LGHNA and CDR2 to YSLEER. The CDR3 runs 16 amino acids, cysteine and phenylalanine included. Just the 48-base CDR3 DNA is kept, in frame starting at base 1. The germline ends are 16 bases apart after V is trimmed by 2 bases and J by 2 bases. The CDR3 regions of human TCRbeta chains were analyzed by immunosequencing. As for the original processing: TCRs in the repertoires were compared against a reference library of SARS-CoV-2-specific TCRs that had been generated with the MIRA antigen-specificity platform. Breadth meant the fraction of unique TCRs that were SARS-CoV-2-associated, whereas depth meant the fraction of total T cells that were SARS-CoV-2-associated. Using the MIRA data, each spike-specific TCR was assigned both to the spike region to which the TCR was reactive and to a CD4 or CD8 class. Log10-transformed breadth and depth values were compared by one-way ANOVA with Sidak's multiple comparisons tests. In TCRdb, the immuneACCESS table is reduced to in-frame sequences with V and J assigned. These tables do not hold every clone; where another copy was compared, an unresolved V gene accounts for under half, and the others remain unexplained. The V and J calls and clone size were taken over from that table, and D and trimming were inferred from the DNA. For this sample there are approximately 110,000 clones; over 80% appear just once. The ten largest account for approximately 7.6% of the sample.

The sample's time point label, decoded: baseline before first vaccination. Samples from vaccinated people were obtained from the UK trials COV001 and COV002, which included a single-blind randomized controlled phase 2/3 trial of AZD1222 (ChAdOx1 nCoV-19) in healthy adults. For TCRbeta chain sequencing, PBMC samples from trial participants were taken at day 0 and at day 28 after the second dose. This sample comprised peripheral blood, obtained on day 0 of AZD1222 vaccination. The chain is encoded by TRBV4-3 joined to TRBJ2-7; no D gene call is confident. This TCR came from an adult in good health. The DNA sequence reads TGCGCCAGCAGCCAATTTTTCCTTGCAGGAACCTACGAGCAGTACTTC. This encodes CASSQFFLAGTYEQYF.